Listed below are T cell receptor beta chains from one sample, sequenced in a study of cytomegalovirus exposure and HLA in healthy donors. TCRdb's table, derived via immunoSEQ multiplex PCR, lists solely in-frame clones and lacks some. The data contain approximately 210,000 clones, about four fifths of them seen just once; the ten biggest clones take up 1.5%. The sequencing input was PBMCs. These receptors were obtained from a girl aged 10 to 17 in good health and CMV-seropositive. The CDR3 runs from the conserved cysteine through the conserved F or W. The D gene is left open where the match is weak. The size field is filled for only some rows; it gives once, few, many or a size class.

j_call d_call clone_size cdr3_length v_call cdr3_nt cdr3_aa
TRBJ2-7 NA NA 11 TRBV6-5 TGTGCCAGCAGTTACTCTCTCGAGCAGTACTTC CASSYSLEQYF
TRBJ2-5 NA NA 14 TRBV7-2 TGTGCCAGCAGCCTAACAGGGGGAGGGGAGACCCAGTACTTC CASSLTGGGETQYF
TRBJ2-5 NA few 14 TRBV18 TGTGCCAGCTCCCCCGGACAGGGAGGGGAGACCCAGTACTTC CASSPGQGGETQYF
TRBJ2-5 NA NA 11 TRBV29-1 TGCACAGTGGGGCAGCAAGAGACCCAGTACTTC CTVGQQETQYF
TRBJ2-3 TRBD2 NA 17 TRBV7-2 TGTGCCAGCAGCTTAGCCCCTAGCGGGGGATTGACAGATACGCAGTATTTT CASSLAPSGGLTDTQYF
TRBJ1-4 NA once 15 TRBV27 TGTGCCAGCAGCCCCTATGAGGGATCAAATGAAAAACTGTTTTTT CASSPYEGSNEKLFF
TRBJ1-6 NA once 15 TRBV5-4 TGTGCCAGCAGCTTGGTGCGGGAGACGAATTCACCCCTCCACTTT CASSLVRETNSPLHF
TRBJ1-1 NA NA 13 TRBV6-5 TGTGCCAGCAGTTACTCGGCGGACACTGAAGCTTTCTTT CASSYSADTEAFF
TRBJ1-6 NA NA 15 TRBV5-1 TGCGCCAGCAGCTTAGTGTCACAGGTAGATTCACCCCTCCACTTT CASSLVSQVDSPLHF
TRBJ1-3 NA NA 15 TRBV11-2 TGTGCCAGCAGCTCCCCCAGGGGTTCAGGAAACACCATATATTTT CASSSPRGSGNTIYF
TRBJ1-4 TRBD1 NA 19 TRBV9 TGTGCCAGCAGCGTAGGCCCAGGGGGCGCGACGGGGGGATATGAAAAACTGTTTTTT CASSVGPGGATGGYEKLFF
TRBJ1-2 NA NA 12 TRBV6-5 TGTGCCAGCAGTGACTACAGTGGTGGCTACACCTTC CASSDYSGGYTF
TRBJ1-2 NA NA 16 TRBV13 TGTGCCAGCAGCTTAGGGGTAGGGGGGGAGTACTATGGCTACACCTTC CASSLGVGGEYYGYTF
TRBJ1-4 TRBD1 NA 16 TRBV18 TGTGCCAGCTCACCCCGCGGGACAGGGGGGGACGAAAAACTGTTTTTT CASSPRGTGGDEKLFF
TRBJ1-6 NA NA 14 TRBV30 TGTGCCTGGAGTGTACAGGATAATAATTCACCCCTCCACTTT CAWSVQDNNSPLHF
TRBJ1-4 NA NA 15 TRBV6-5 TGTGCCAGCAGAACACAGGGAAGAGAGAATGAAAAACTGTTTTTT CASRTQGRENEKLFF
TRBJ2-2 TRBD2 NA 17 TRBV10-1 TGCGCCAGCAGTGAGTCCCGGACTAGCGGCTCTAATGGGGAGCTGTTTTTT CASSESRTSGSNGELFF
TRBJ1-1 NA NA 13 TRBV6-5 TGTGCCAGCAGTTACACGGGAGGCACTGAAGCTTTCTTT CASSYTGGTEAFF
TRBJ1-1 NA NA 13 TRBV19 TGTGCCAGTACCCCTAACAGGAACACTGAAGCTTTCTTT CASTPNRNTEAFF
TRBJ1-5 NA NA 14 TRBV19 TGTGCCAGTAGTATACTCGGGGGCAATCAGCCCCAGCATTTT CASSILGGNQPQHF
TRBJ2-6 NA NA 13 TRBV15 TGTGCCACCACTTCCTATGGGGCCAACGTCCTGACTTTC CATTSYGANVLTF
TRBJ1-6 TRBD1 few 14 TRBV6-5 TGTGCCAGCAGTGGGACAGGGTATAATTCACCCCTCCACTTT CASSGTGYNSPLHF
TRBJ2-3 NA NA 12 TRBV6-4 TGTGCCAGCAGTGACTCGTCAGGTACGCAGTATTTT CASSDSSGTQYF
TRBJ1-4 NA NA 15 TRBV6-6 TGTGCCAGCAGTTACTCACCTGGCAGGCCGAGGGAACTGTTTTTT CASSYSPGRPRELFF
TRBJ1-1 NA NA 14 TRBV27 TGTGCCAGCAGTTTAGTTCAGGGATACACTGAAGCTTTCTTT CASSLVQGYTEAFF
TRBJ1-2 TRBD1 NA 16 TRBV5-4 TGTGCCAGCAGCACCCCCGGACAGGGAGGTAACTATGGCTACACCTTC CASSTPGQGGNYGYTF
TRBJ2-7 NA NA 14 TRBV5-4 TGTGCCAGCAGCTTGGAAGCGGGCGACTACGAGCAGTACTTC CASSLEAGDYEQYF
TRBJ2-7 TRBD2 few 13 TRBV6-5 TGTGCCAGCCGGGGCGGGGGGGCCCTCGAGCAGTACTTC CASRGGGALEQYF
TRBJ2-2 TRBD2 NA 14 TRBV30 TGTGCCTGGAGTGACGGGGGGGCAACCGGGGAGCTGTTTTTT CAWSDGGATGELFF
TRBJ2-7 TRBD1 NA 16 TRBV9 TGTGCCAGCAGCGCGGACCCCGGGACAGTGCCCTACGAGCAGTACTTC CASSADPGTVPYEQYF
TRBJ2-3 TRBD2 NA 16 TRBV7-2 TGTGCCAGCAGCCTCCTAGCGGGGAGTAGCACAGATACGCAGTATTTT CASSLLAGSSTDTQYF
TRBJ2-3 NA NA 14 TRBV7-2 TGTGCCAGCAGCTCCTACTTAGCTGGAGATACGCAGTATTTT CASSSYLAGDTQYF